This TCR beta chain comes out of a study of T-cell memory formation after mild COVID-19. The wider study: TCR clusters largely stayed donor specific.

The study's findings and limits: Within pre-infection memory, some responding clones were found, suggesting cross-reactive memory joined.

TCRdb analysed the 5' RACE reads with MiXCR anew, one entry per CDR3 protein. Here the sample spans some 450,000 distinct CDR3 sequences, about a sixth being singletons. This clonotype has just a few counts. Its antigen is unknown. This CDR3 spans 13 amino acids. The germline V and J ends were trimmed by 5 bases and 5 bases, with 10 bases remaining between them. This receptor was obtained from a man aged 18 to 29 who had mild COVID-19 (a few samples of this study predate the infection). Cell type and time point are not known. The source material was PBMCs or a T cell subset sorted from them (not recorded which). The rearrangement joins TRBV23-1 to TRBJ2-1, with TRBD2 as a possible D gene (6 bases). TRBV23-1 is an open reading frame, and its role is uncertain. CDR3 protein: CASSFGRHNEQFF. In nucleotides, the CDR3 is TGCGCCAGCAGTTTCGGGAGACACAATGAGCAGTTCTTC.